The T cell receptor beta chain described here comes from a study of T-cell reconstitution after alpha-beta-depleted transplantation in children. Study-level points and caveats: Fresh T-cell production supplied most of the T-cell counts and diversity seen one year after transplant. For some patients, TCRbeta diversity was high at day 60 because of recipient T cells and thymic progenitors that survived.

The CDR3 spans 14 residues. CDR1 KGHSH and CDR2 LQKENI come from the germline V gene. Trimming took off 6 bases at V and 4 bases at J, with 15 bases between the two ends. As it was prepared, the TCRbeta library received unique molecular identifiers. A single record per CDR3 protein comes from TCRdb applying MiXCR to the PCR reads. The sample holds 85,000 to 120,000 distinct CDR3 sequences; 5% to 6% are singletons and the top ten take approximately 6.6%. This clonotype was seen a few times. Antigen specificity is unknown. The rearrangement links TRBV18 to TRBJ2-5; D remains ambiguous. Specimen: PBMCs, mostly from graft donor cells, collected 60 days after TCRalphabeta/CD19-depleted stem cell transplant. The source of this sequence is a female patient between 2 and 15 years old who had a stem cell transplant for Fanconi anemia, so the T cells may come from the graft donor. In DNA form, the CDR3 reads TGTGCCAGCTCGCGAAAAAAGGGTACAGAGACCCAGTACTTC. Translating it yields CASSRKKGTETQYF.